Listed below are T cell receptor beta chains from one sample, sequenced in a study of control samples from healthy donors and cancer patients. TCRdb's copy holds only in-frame clones and misses some; the assay was immunoSEQ multiplex PCR. The sample includes tens of thousands of clones, approximately 94% seen only once; the top ten take approximately 2.5%. Input material: blood. The receptors come from a woman aged 30 to 39 in good health. The CDR3 runs from the conserved cysteine through the conserved F or W. The D gene is left open where the match is weak. Clone size, where shown, is once, few, many, or a class for clones that have expanded.

V: TRBV10-1; size: .; D: .; J: TRBJ2-1; DNA: TGCGCCAGCAGTGATCACAATGAGCAGTTCTTC; CDR3: CASSDHNEQFF
V: TRBV11-2; size: .; D: .; J: TRBJ2-7; DNA: TGTGCCAGCAGCTTAGATCACGGACACGAGCAGTACTTC; CDR3: CASSLDHGHEQYF
V: TRBV19; size: .; D: .; J: TRBJ1-2; DNA: TGTGCCAGTAGTATATCCATCGACAGAACCTATGGCTACACCTTC; CDR3: CASSISIDRTYGYTF
V: TRBV28; size: once; D: TRBD1; J: TRBJ1-2; DNA: TGTGCCAGCAGTTTAGGCAGGGGGGACTATGGCTACACCTTC; CDR3: CASSLGRGDYGYTF
V: TRBV30; size: .; D: .; J: TRBJ1-1; DNA: TGTGCCTGGAGTGTCAGTGAGAGGACTGAAGCTTTCTTT; CDR3: CAWSVSERTEAFF
V: TRBV6-2/TRBV6-3; size: .; D: .; J: TRBJ1-5; DNA: TGTGCCAGCAGCAAAGATCCACCCGGGAGCAATCAGCCCCAGCATTTT; CDR3: CASSKDPPGSNQPQHF
V: TRBV6-5; size: .; D: TRBD1; J: TRBJ1-1; DNA: TGTGCCAGCACAGACAGGGCGGATCACACTGAAGCTTTCTTT; CDR3: CASTDRADHTEAFF
V: TRBV27; size: .; D: TRBD2; J: TRBJ2-3; DNA: TGTGCCAGCAGTTTATATAGCGGGGGGGTTACAGATACGCAGTATTTT; CDR3: CASSLYSGGVTDTQYF
V: TRBV6-6; size: .; D: .; J: TRBJ2-3; DNA: TGTGCCAGCAGTTCCCCTACAGATACGCAGTATTTT; CDR3: CASSSPTDTQYF
V: TRBV5-1; size: .; D: .; J: TRBJ1-1; DNA: TGCGCCAGCAGCTTGCGATTTGCGGTGAACACTGAAGCTTTCTTT; CDR3: CASSLRFAVNTEAFF
V: TRBV19; size: .; D: .; J: TRBJ1-6; DNA: TGTGCCAGTAGTATAGTCAGCTCCTATAATTCACCCCTCCACTTT; CDR3: CASSIVSSYNSPLHF
V: TRBV28; size: .; D: TRBD1; J: TRBJ1-4; DNA: TGTGCCAGCAGCCGACAGGGGGCGGTATGGGATGAAAAACTGTTTTTT; CDR3: CASSRQGAVWDEKLFF
V: TRBV27; size: .; D: TRBD1; J: TRBJ2-1; DNA: TGTGCCAGCAGTTCAGAGCTACAGGGGGGTGAGCAGTTCTTC; CDR3: CASSSELQGGEQFF
V: TRBV10-2; size: .; D: TRBD2; J: TRBJ2-1; DNA: TGCGCCACCACCCTTCTAGCGGGGGGTGGCGAGCAGTTCTTC; CDR3: CATTLLAGGGEQFF
V: TRBV5-1; size: .; D: TRBD1; J: TRBJ2-2; DNA: TGCGCCAGCAGCACTGACAGGGGGGACACCGGGGAGCTGTTTTTT; CDR3: CASSTDRGDTGELFF
V: TRBV5-1; size: .; D: .; J: TRBJ1-5; DNA: TGCGCCAGCAGCCCCCAGGGAACGGGGCCCCAGCATTTT; CDR3: CASSPQGTGPQHF
V: TRBV14; size: .; D: .; J: TRBJ2-7; DNA: TGTGCCAGCAGCTACCGGGACCTCACCTCCTACGAGCAGTACTTC; CDR3: CASSYRDLTSYEQYF
V: TRBV2; size: .; D: .; J: TRBJ1-2; DNA: TGTGCCAGCAGTGAACAGGGGCTGGTCTATGGCTACACCTTC; CDR3: CASSEQGLVYGYTF
V: TRBV6-6; size: .; D: TRBD1; J: TRBJ1-5; DNA: TGTGCCAGCAGATCCCCGACAGGGGGAATTAATCAGCCCCAGCATTTT; CDR3: CASRSPTGGINQPQHF
V: TRBV4-1; size: .; D: TRBD1; J: TRBJ1-6; DNA: TGCGCCAGCAGCCTTTCGGACAGGGGAGGATCACCCCTCCACTTT; CDR3: CASSLSDRGGSPLHF
V: TRBV19; size: .; D: .; J: TRBJ1-1; DNA: TGTGCCAGTAGTTTCATCTCGAACACTGAAGCTTTCTTT; CDR3: CASSFISNTEAFF
V: TRBV29-1; size: .; D: .; J: TRBJ2-4; DNA: TGCAGCGTTGAAGATGTCACAATGCGAAAAGGCATCCTAGCCAAAAACATTCAGTACTTC; CDR3: CSVEDVTMRKGILAKNIQYF
V: TRBV28; size: .; D: TRBD1; J: TRBJ2-7; DNA: TGTGCCAGCAGTGCCCGGGACAGGCATAGATACGAGCAGTACTTC; CDR3: CASSARDRHRYEQYF
V: TRBV9; size: .; D: TRBD2; J: TRBJ2-3; DNA: TGTGCCAGCAGCCTACTAGCGGGGCACACAGATACGCAGTATTTT; CDR3: CASSLLAGHTDTQYF
V: TRBV12-3/TRBV12-4; size: .; D: .; J: TRBJ1-4; DNA: TGTGCCAGCAGCCGAAATGAAAAACTGTTTTTT; CDR3: CASSRNEKLFF
V: TRBV7-2; size: few; D: .; J: TRBJ2-7; DNA: TGTGCCAGCAACATGGGGCCTCGATACGAGCAGTACTTC; CDR3: CASNMGPRYEQYF
V: TRBV2; size: .; D: .; J: TRBJ2-2; DNA: TGTGCCAGCAGAAGGGCCGAGAACACCGGGGAGCTGTTTTTT; CDR3: CASRRAENTGELFF
V: TRBV7-9; size: .; D: .; J: TRBJ1-3; DNA: TGTGCCAGCAGCCGTGACAGGTCATCTGGAAACACCATATATTTT; CDR3: CASSRDRSSGNTIYF
V: TRBV4-2; size: once; D: .; J: TRBJ1-2; DNA: TGTGCCAGCAGCCATGCTGAAGAAAACTATGGCTACACCTTC; CDR3: CASSHAEENYGYTF
V: TRBV5-6; size: .; D: .; J: TRBJ1-2; DNA: TGTGCCAGCAGCTTGGGTAGGGCTAGAGGCTACACCTTC; CDR3: CASSLGRARGYTF
V: TRBV19; size: .; D: .; J: TRBJ2-1; DNA: TGTGCCAGTAGTATTCGGGGGGCGGAAGAGGAGCAGTTCTTC; CDR3: CASSIRGAEEEQFF
V: TRBV9; size: .; D: .; J: TRBJ2-5; DNA: TGTGCCAGCAGCGTAGGGAACTCCCAAGAGACCCAGTACTTC; CDR3: CASSVGNSQETQYF
V: TRBV5-1; size: .; D: TRBD2; J: TRBJ2-1; DNA: TGCGCCAGCAGCCAATTCTTAGCGGGGGGTGTCAATGAGCAGTTCTTC; CDR3: CASSQFLAGGVNEQFF
V: TRBV5-1; size: .; D: .; J: TRBJ2-1; DNA: TGCGCCAGCAGCTTCGCAGGGCTGGACAACAACAATGAGCAGTTCTTC; CDR3: CASSFAGLDNNNEQFF
V: TRBV4-1; size: .; D: TRBD2; J: TRBJ2-2; DNA: TGCGCCAGCAGCCAAGAGGGGGACTATCGAGACACCGGGGAGCTGTTTTTT; CDR3: CASSQEGDYRDTGELFF
V: TRBV27; size: .; D: .; J: TRBJ2-1; DNA: TGTGCCAGCAGTTTATCAGACCTCAATGAGCAGTTCTTC; CDR3: CASSLSDLNEQFF
V: TRBV19; size: .; D: .; J: TRBJ1-2; DNA: TGTGCCAGTACCCGTACCAGGTATGGCTACACCTTC; CDR3: CASTRTRYGYTF
V: TRBV29-1; size: .; D: TRBD1; J: TRBJ1-1; DNA: TGCAGCGTTGGGTTTGAGGGGGCTCCGAACACTGAAGCTTTCTTT; CDR3: CSVGFEGAPNTEAFF
V: TRBV2; size: .; D: .; J: TRBJ2-2; DNA: TGTGCCAGCAGTCTGGCGGGACAAACGAACACCGGGGAGCTGTTTTTT; CDR3: CASSLAGQTNTGELFF
V: TRBV4-2; size: .; D: .; J: TRBJ1-1; DNA: TGTGCCAGCAGCCAAGAGCTGACAGGTAACGCTGAAGCTTTCTTT; CDR3: CASSQELTGNAEAFF
V: TRBV6-5; size: .; D: .; J: TRBJ1-2; DNA: TGTGCCAGCAAGGAGCTTCAAGGGGGGAACTATGGCTACACCTTC; CDR3: CASKELQGGNYGYTF
V: TRBV7-9; size: .; D: .; J: TRBJ1-1; DNA: TGTGCCAGCAGCTCCTATGGTACTGAAGCTTTCTTT; CDR3: CASSSYGTEAFF
V: TRBV5-1; size: .; D: .; J: TRBJ2-3; DNA: TGCGCCAGTGATCACGGTAGAGCAGATACGCAGTATTTT; CDR3: CASDHGRADTQYF
V: TRBV27; size: .; D: TRBD1; J: TRBJ2-2; DNA: TGTGCCAGCAAAAGGACAGGGGGCCAGGTTTTGGACACCGGGGAGCTGTTTTTT; CDR3: CASKRTGGQVLDTGELFF
V: TRBV19; size: .; D: .; J: TRBJ1-6; DNA: TGTGCCAGTAGTATACAGCCATATTCACCCCTCCACTTT; CDR3: CASSIQPYSPLHF